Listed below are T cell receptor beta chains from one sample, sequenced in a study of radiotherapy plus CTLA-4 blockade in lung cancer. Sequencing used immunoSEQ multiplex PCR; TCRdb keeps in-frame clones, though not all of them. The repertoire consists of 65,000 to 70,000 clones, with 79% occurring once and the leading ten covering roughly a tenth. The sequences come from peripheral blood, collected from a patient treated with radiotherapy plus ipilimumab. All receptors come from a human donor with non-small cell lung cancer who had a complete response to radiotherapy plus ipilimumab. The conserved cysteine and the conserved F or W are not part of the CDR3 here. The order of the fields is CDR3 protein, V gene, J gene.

cdr3_aa: ASSPDRGETEAF
v_call: TRBV5-1
j_call: TRBJ1-1

cdr3_aa: ASSQGLALNTDTQY
v_call: TRBV7-7
j_call: TRBJ2-3

cdr3_aa: ASSEGRVSSGANVLT
v_call: TRBV25-1
j_call: TRBJ2-6

cdr3_aa: ASTLTGSPNTEAF
v_call: TRBV7-2
j_call: TRBJ1-1

cdr3_aa: ASSSFRGRNEAF
v_call: TRBV7-2
j_call: TRBJ1-1

cdr3_aa: ASSYSGDDGYT
v_call: TRBV6-5
j_call: TRBJ1-2

cdr3_aa: ASSDLLFAGAGNNEQF
v_call: TRBV7-9
j_call: TRBJ2-1

cdr3_aa: ASSGGNSGNTIY
v_call: TRBV6-5
j_call: TRBJ1-3

cdr3_aa: ASSPPGAGGLSNQPQH
v_call: TRBV18
j_call: TRBJ1-5

cdr3_aa: ASSFWSRSLNTIY
v_call: TRBV28
j_call: TRBJ1-3

cdr3_aa: ASSPGRLEETQY
v_call: TRBV7-9
j_call: TRBJ2-5

cdr3_aa: ASSLISSMGAREKLF
v_call: TRBV5-1
j_call: TRBJ1-4

cdr3_aa: ASSAGQGRDTDTQY
v_call: TRBV7-2
j_call: TRBJ2-3

cdr3_aa: ASSRWTGGDTGELF
v_call: TRBV5-6
j_call: TRBJ2-2

cdr3_aa: ASLRGGENTEAF
v_call: TRBV2
j_call: TRBJ1-1

cdr3_aa: ASSLGDAGGQY
v_call: TRBV7-9
j_call: TRBJ2-7

cdr3_aa: AWSLTGGYT
v_call: TRBV30
j_call: TRBJ1-2

cdr3_aa: ASSINGVQETQY
v_call: TRBV19
j_call: TRBJ2-5

cdr3_aa: ASSLGPGQNYGYT
v_call: TRBV5-1
j_call: TRBJ1-2

cdr3_aa: AWSPNRVENIQY
v_call: TRBV30
j_call: TRBJ2-4

cdr3_aa: AISRTSGSGNEQF
v_call: TRBV10-3
j_call: TRBJ2-1

cdr3_aa: ASSEPRDPNYGYT
v_call: TRBV2
j_call: TRBJ1-2

cdr3_aa: ASSGGPGNTIY
v_call: TRBV2
j_call: TRBJ1-3

cdr3_aa: ASRVVIPPTEAF
v_call: TRBV10-1
j_call: TRBJ1-1

cdr3_aa: AILNPGGSHYGYT
v_call: TRBV6-4
j_call: TRBJ1-2

cdr3_aa: ASSREASNQPQH
v_call: TRBV19
j_call: TRBJ1-5

cdr3_aa: ASSFGGGTEAF
v_call: TRBV11-3
j_call: TRBJ1-1

cdr3_aa: ASSSGTVGQETQY
v_call: TRBV6-5
j_call: TRBJ2-5

cdr3_aa: ASRTAGTMNTGELF
v_call: TRBV7-2
j_call: TRBJ2-2

cdr3_aa: ASSQIPGKTQY
v_call: TRBV6-5
j_call: TRBJ2-5

cdr3_aa: ASSYTDNRAKGYT
v_call: TRBV6-5
j_call: TRBJ1-2

cdr3_aa: ASSVQGGGNEQF
v_call: TRBV19
j_call: TRBJ2-1